These 18 T cell receptor beta chains originate from one sample sequenced in a study of graft-versus-host responses after intestinal transplantation. Their recognized antigens are unknown. Clones were sequenced by immunoSEQ multiplex PCR, and TCRdb holds only the in-frame ones, with some missing. The repertoire has around 110,000 clones, more than 80% of them found once; the top ten carry roughly 0.24%. The material was unstimulated CD4+ T cells sorted from spleen or lymph node cells, obtained before transplant. Receptor source: a human donor who was the organ donor for an intestinal transplant.

In nucleotides, the CDR3 is TGTGCCAGCAGCTCATTTAGACAGGAGGCACATGAGCAGTTCTTC. The encoded protein is CASSSFRQEAHEQFF. The V and J genes are TRBV7-9 and TRBJ2-1; possible D gene TRBD1, 6 bases. The CDR3 consists of 15 residues. CDR1 is SEHNR and CDR2 is FQNEAQ in the germline V gene (reference sequence). V was shortened by 4 bases and J by 8 bases, with 18 bases between the two germline ends.

V usage is TRBV9 and J usage is TRBJ2-7; no reliable D call. This CDR3 comprises 14 residues. Germline CDR1 reads SGDLS; CDR2 reads YYNGEE. Trimming left V 1 base short and J 3 bases short, with 11 bases between. The CDR3 is CASSVNPASYEQYF. The CDR3 region has the DNA TGTGCCAGCAGCGTAAACCCGGCAAGCTACGAGCAGTACTTC. Variable domain in full (rest from reference TRBV9 and TRBJ2-7): DSGVTQTPKHLITATGQRVTLRCSPRSGDLSVYWYQQSLDQGLQFLIQYYNGEERAKGNILERFSAQQFPDLHSELNLSSLELGDSALYFCASSVNPASYEQYFGPGTRLTVT.

The chain combines TRBV6-6 with TRBJ2-2; 11 bases are shared with TRBD2. Germline V CDR1 and CDR2: MNHNY, SVGAGI (reference sequence). The CDR3 length is 14 residues. The ends lost 6 bases at V and 3 bases at J; junction bases unmatched: 0. The CDR3 DNA reads TGTGCCAGCAGACTAGCGGGAGACACCGGGGAGCTGTTTTTT. Translated: CASRLAGDTGELFF.

This rearrangement joins TRBV5-6 to TRBJ2-2; D not resolved. Germline CDR1 reads SGHDT; CDR2 reads YYEEEE. The V end lost 3 bases, the J end lost 2 bases, and 5 bases lay between the germline ends. The CDR3 runs to 13 residues. The CDR3 reads CASSSLNTGELFF. CDR3 bases: TGTGCCAGCAGCTCCTTAAACACCGGGGAGCTGTTTTTT.

J is TRBJ1-2 and V is TRBV10-3; 9 nucleotides agree with TRBD1. Losses at the gene ends were 5 bases for V and 4 bases for J; bases not matched to a gene: 8. Germline V gene lookup returns CDR1 ENHRY and CDR2 SYGVKD. The CDR3 totals 15 residues. In DNA, the CDR3 is TGTGCCATCAGTACGGCGACAGGGGGGAGCTATGGCTACACCTTC. This codes for CAISTATGGSYGYTF.

As regards this clone: The identical CDR3 is also encoded by other nucleotide sequences in the sample. The chain is built from TRBV6-6 and TRBJ2-7; D remains ambiguous. Germline V gene lookup returns CDR1 MNHNY and CDR2 SVGAGI (reference sequence). V dropped 2 bases and J dropped 5 bases, with 4 bases sitting between them. The CDR3 spans 11 residues. CDR3 in amino acids: CASSYRDEQYF. The CDR3 bases are TGTGCCAGCAGTTACAGAGACGAGCAGTACTTC.

This clone has only one observation. V is TRBV27 and J is TRBJ1-4, with TRBD1 identical over 7 bases. CDR3 length equals 14 residues. Germline V lookup: CDR1 MNHEY, CDR2 SMNVEV (reference sequence). V trimming: 5 bases; J trimming: 6 bases; junction bases outside the gene matches: 6. The CDR3 reads CASSPTGSDEKLFF. As DNA, the CDR3 is TGTGCCAGCAGTCCGACAGGGAGCGATGAAAAACTGTTTTTT.

This chain links TRBV9 with TRBJ2-2; D unresolved. V was trimmed by 1 base and J by 1 base, leaving 8 bases between them. The CDR3 covers 15 residues. Germline V gene sequence: CDR1 SGDLS, CDR2 YYNGEE. CDR3 residues: CASSVSGKNTGELFF. CDR3 nucleotides: TGTGCCAGCAGCGTATCGGGCAAGAACACCGGGGAGCTGTTTTTT.

In regard to this clone: One junction end does not reproduce the germline sequence, and a read error may be involved. The chain combines TRBV6-5 with TRBJ2-7; maybe TRBD1 (5 bases). The CDR3 contains 11 residues. The germline gives CDR1 MNHEY, CDR2 SVGAGI. The CDR3 DNA reads TGTGCGAGCACAAGGGGCGGCGAGCAGTACTTC. Translated: CASTRGGEQYF.

V and J are TRBV7-6 and TRBJ2-3; no clear D. The CDR3 has 16 residues. V gave up 5 bases and J gave up 1 base, with 16 bases separating them. Germline V gene data show CDR1 as SGHVS and CDR2 as FNYEAQ. The CDR3 protein is CASSRLPNSGTDTQYF. CDR3 coding DNA: TGTGCCAGCAGCCGTTTACCGAATTCGGGCACAGATACGCAGTATTTT.

J is TRBJ1-2 and V is TRBV7-2, with 7 nucleotides matching TRBD1. The CDR3 sequence is 15 residues long. The germline gives CDR1 SGHTA, CDR2 FQGNSA. V was clipped by 5 bases and J by 5 bases; unmatched bases: 11. The CDR3 loop reads CASSPRQGPSYGYTF. CDR3 nucleotides: TGTGCCAGCAGCCCCCGACAGGGACCGTCGTATGGCTACACCTTC.

The chain couples TRBV2 to TRBJ2-1, with 7 bases aligning to TRBD2. After removal of 7 bases from V and 3 bases from J, the junction contained 3 bases not matched to a gene. The CDR3 covers 13 residues. Germline CDR1 reads SNHLY; CDR2 reads FYNNEI. CDR3 coding DNA: TGTGCCAGCAACCCTAGCGGCTACAATGAGCAGTTCTTC. As protein: CASNPSGYNEQFF.

V and J are TRBV27 and TRBJ2-3; 9 bases are a match to TRBD1. The junction had 4 bases not matched to a gene; V was cut back by 5 bases and J by 4 bases. The CDR3 contains 14 residues. Germline CDR1 reads MNHEY; CDR2 reads SMNVEV (reference sequence). The DNA of the CDR3 is TGTGCCAGCAGTACCCGACAGGGGGCAGATACGCAGTATTTT. Amino acids: CASSTRQGADTQYF.

The CDR3 reads CASSAIGQGSYGYTF. The CDR3 DNA reads as TGTGCCAGCAGTGCCATTGGACAGGGTAGCTATGGCTACACCTTC. The chain carries TRBV28 and TRBJ1-2; 8 nucleotides match TRBD1. Trimming at V came to 5 bases and at J to 4 bases, leaving 9 bases not matched to a gene. Germline lookup yields CDR1 MDHEN and CDR2 SYDVKM. CDR3 length: 15 amino acids.

This sequence joins TRBV20-1 and TRBJ2-5; unclear D gene. The CDR3 is 11 residues long. CDR1 and CDR2 from the germline V gene are DFQATT and SNEGSKA (reference sequence). CDR3 coding DNA: TGCACCGCGATGAGCCAAGAGACCCAGTACTTC. It yields the protein CTAMSQETQYF.

The chain joins TRBV19 to TRBJ2-5; TRBD2 might be the D (6 bases). The J call may be mistaken, given a closer DNA end match to TRBJ2-7. CDR1 LNHDA and CDR2 SQIVND come from the germline V gene (reference sequence). The CDR3 is 16 amino acids. CDR3 nucleotide sequence: TGTGCCAGTAGTAGAGCCGGGACTCTCCCCTCCTACGAGCAGTACTTC. Translating it yields CASSRAGTLPSYEQYF.

V and J are TRBV5-1 and TRBJ2-2, with unresolved D. The CDR3 is made up of 14 amino acids. CDR1 SGHRS and CDR2 YFSETQ come from the germline V gene. V gave up 4 bases and J gave up 1 base, with 8 bases separating them. CDR3 nucleotides: TGCGCCAGCAGCCCAAGGGAGAACACCGGGGAGCTGTTTTTT. This codes for CASSPRENTGELFF.

V is TRBV19 and J is TRBJ2-2; no definite D call. Trimming took off 6 bases at V and 1 base at J, with 3 bases between the two ends. The germline V gene encodes CDR1 LNHDA and CDR2 SQIVND (reference sequence). The CDR3 has 12 amino acids. CDR3 region: CASRRNTGELFF. DNA for the CDR3: TGTGCCAGTAGACGGAACACCGGGGAGCTGTTTTTT.